Listed here are 21 T cell receptor beta chains from one sample, sequenced in a study of neoadjuvant anti-PD-1 for oral cavity cancer. The table came from immunoSEQ multiplex PCR; TCRdb's copy has only in-frame clones and leaves some out. The sample shows around 65,000 clones, roughly nine tenths of them seen only once. Time point given: after neoadjuvant nivolumab, at surgical resection. Material: PBMCs, obtained after nivolumab (anti-PD-1) treatment. These receptors all come from a person aged 35-79 years with oral cavity squamous cell carcinoma.

V and J are TRBV5-1 and TRBJ2-1; 7 positions match TRBD1. CDR3 size: 13 residues. The germline V gene has CDR1 SGHRS and CDR2 YFSETQ. V lost 4 bases to trimming and J lost 8 bases; unmatched junction nucleotides: 6. CDR3 DNA: TGCGCCAGCAGCCGGAGACAGGGCGATGAGCAGTTCTTC. Its translation is CASSRRQGDEQFF.

The chain combines TRBV6-6 with TRBJ1-3, with D hard to call. V was cut by 11 bases and J by 4 bases, with 21 bases left in between. Germline CDR1 reads MNHNY; CDR2 reads SVGAGI (reference sequence). The CDR3 contains 15 residues. This CDR3 reads CAAAAGYQTGNTIYF. For the CDR3, the DNA is TGTGCCGCAGCGGCGGGTTATCAGACCGGAAACACCATATATTTT.

A few counts support this clone. The chain combines TRBV6-1 with TRBJ1-5; D perhaps matches TRBD1 (6 bases). This CDR3 contains 15 residues. Per the germline V gene, CDR1 is MNHNS and CDR2 is SASEGT. V lost 2 bases and J lost 1, with 9 bases in between. CDR3 in amino acids: CASSESRGSNQPQHF. Here the CDR3 DNA reads TGTGCCAGCAGTGAATCCAGGGGCAGCAATCAGCCCCAGCATTTT.

The sample holds one count of this clone. This sequence joins TRBV5-1 and TRBJ1-4; 7 positions agree with TRBD1. The CDR3 spans 14 residues. CDR1 and CDR2 (germline): SGHRS, YFSETQ. V was clipped by 2 bases and J by 5 bases; unmatched bases: 3. In DNA, the CDR3 is TGCGCCAGCAGCTTTACGGGACAGAATGAAAAACTGTTTTTT. Amino acid sequence: CASSFTGQNEKLFF.

V gene TRBV27 combines with J gene TRBJ1-1, with TRBD1 matching over 8 bases. The V gene end was trimmed by 3 bases and the J gene end by 5 bases; junction bases not matched to a gene: 2. Germline V CDR1 and CDR2: MNHEY, SMNVEV (reference sequence). The CDR3 totals 13 residues. In DNA, the CDR3 is TGTGCCAGCAGTTTGACAGGGGAGACTGAAGCTTTCTTT. It codes for CASSLTGETEAFF.

The genes are TRBV4-1 and TRBJ2-2, with 13 bases that match TRBD2. The CDR3 spans 17 residues. Losses at the gene ends were 6 bases for V and 5 bases for J; bases not matched to a gene: 9. Germline CDR1 is MGHRA and CDR2 is YSYEKL. The CDR3 region is CASRKLAGGPGTGELFF. In nucleotides, the CDR3 is TGCGCCAGCAGGAAACTAGCGGGAGGGCCGGGGACCGGGGAGCTGTTTTTT.

The V gene is TRBV5-1, the J gene TRBJ2-2, with D maybe TRBD2 (6 bases). Trimming pared 0 bases from V and 4 bases from J, leaving 7 bases between. CDR3 length equals 14 residues. The germline V gene has CDR1 SGHRS and CDR2 YFSETQ. CDR3 protein: CASSLDGGTGELFF. Written as DNA, the CDR3 is TGCGCCAGCAGCTTGGACGGGGGCACCGGGGAGCTGTTTTTT.

This chain uses TRBV10-3 with TRBJ2-7, with 7 bases fitting TRBD2. Per the germline V gene, CDR1 is ENHRY and CDR2 is SYGVKD. J gave up 0 bases and V 3 bases, and 8 bases lay outside the gene matches. The CDR3 runs 16 residues. CDR3 sequence: CAISDPQRGISYEQYF. The CDR3 coding sequence is TGTGCCATCAGTGACCCCCAGCGGGGTATCTCCTACGAGCAGTACTTC.

The CDR3 region is CSVEFNYGYTF. In nucleotides, the CDR3 is TGCAGCGTTGAGTTCAATTATGGCTACACCTTC. This chain links TRBV29-1 with TRBJ1-2; D is ambiguous. Trimming left V 3 bases short and J 5 bases short, with 7 bases between. The CDR3 totals 11 residues. Germline V gene lookup returns CDR1 SQVTM and CDR2 ANQGSEA.

This sequence joins TRBV9 and TRBJ2-7; 8 bases agree with TRBD2. The germline V gene encodes CDR1 SGDLS and CDR2 YYNGEE. The CDR3 is 15 amino acids. V gave up 0 bases and J gave up 2 bases; unmatched junction bases: 4. This CDR3 reads CASSVASGSAYEQYF. The CDR3 DNA reads TGTGCCAGCAGCGTAGCCAGCGGGAGCGCCTACGAGCAGTACTTC.

The chain links TRBV5-1 to TRBJ2-3, with D perhaps TRBD2 (6 bases). There are 14 residues in the CDR3. Looked up from germline, CDR1 is SGHRS and CDR2 is YFSETQ. Trimming shortened V by 6 bases and J by 1 base, and 12 bases separated the two germline ends. The CDR3: CASTRSGGTDTQYF. The CDR3 coding sequence is TGCGCCAGCACGAGATCGGGGGGCACAGATACGCAGTATTTT.

V is TRBV5-1 and J is TRBJ1-1; D gene ambiguous. Germline V gene lookup returns CDR1 SGHRS and CDR2 YFSETQ. With 4 bases removed from V and 1 base from J, the gap between germline ends came to 20 bases. The CDR3 is 17 residues long. The CDR3 is CASSLLNKKGGNTEAFF. For the CDR3, the DNA is TGCGCCAGCAGCCTGTTGAACAAAAAGGGAGGGAACACTGAAGCTTTCTTT.

This rearrangement joins TRBV4-1 to TRBJ2-3; D is uncertain. Germline assignment: CDR1 MGHRA and CDR2 YSYEKL. V lost 6 bases, J lost 1 base, and 14 bases lay in between. The CDR3 is 15 residues long. CDR3 sequence (DNA): TGCGCCAGCAGTTTCTATGGGATTGGCACAGATACGCAGTATTTT. It translates to CASSFYGIGTDTQYF.

The rearrangement links TRBV9 to TRBJ1-4, with D possibly being TRBD1 (5 bases). CDR1 is SGDLS, CDR2 YYNGEE, per germline. The CDR3 is 16 residues long. The V gene lost 4 bases and the J gene lost 0 bases, with 13 bases spanning the gap. CDR3 sequence reads: CASSREGRATNEKLFF. The CDR3 DNA is TGTGCCAGCAGCAGAGAGGGGAGGGCAACTAATGAAAAACTGTTTTTT.

The CDR3 is CASSQLIRGSVYGYTF. The CDR3 DNA is TGTGCCAGCAGCCAATTAATCCGGGGGAGCGTTTATGGCTACACCTTC. The rearrangement links TRBV16 to TRBJ1-2; the D gene is possibly TRBD1 (5 bases). Germline assignment: CDR1 KGHSY and CDR2 FQNENV. V was clipped by 1 base and J by 5 bases, with 17 bases between them. The CDR3 spans 16 residues.

The rearrangement uses TRBV9 and TRBJ1-1, with a possible D match to TRBD1 (5 bases). This CDR3 spans 15 amino acids. Germline V gene sequence: CDR1 SGDLS, CDR2 YYNGEE. V gave up 4 bases and J gave up 3 bases, with 16 bases separating them. The CDR3 protein is CASSPTVRADTEAFF. The CDR3 bases are TGTGCCAGCAGCCCCACGGTCAGGGCGGACACTGAAGCTTTCTTT.

This clone was found once. The chain has TRBV7-3 and TRBJ2-7; TRBD1 matches at 9 bases. The CDR3 has 16 residues. Germline-derived CDR1 and CDR2 are SGHTA and FQGTGA. V was clipped by 6 bases and J by 6 bases; unmatched bases: 15. The CDR3 loop reads CASRIATGTGRGEQYF. In DNA, the CDR3 is TGTGCCAGCAGGATCGCCACCGGGACAGGGAGGGGCGAGCAGTACTTC.

The chain links TRBV7-6 to TRBJ2-3; 14 positions agree with TRBD2. V shed 0 bases, J shed 9 bases, and the junction held 11 bases outside the gene matches. The CDR3 extends over 18 amino acids. Germline CDR1 is SGHVS and CDR2 is FNYEAQ. DNA for the CDR3: TGTGCCAGCAGCTTAGCATACAGGACTAGCGGGGGGTCCGGGACGCAGTATTTT. It specifies CASSLAYRTSGGSGTQYF.

The V and J genes are TRBV10-1 and TRBJ1-1; 8 positions match TRBD1. CDR1 and CDR2 (germline): WNHNN, SYGVQD (reference sequence). The ends lost 6 bases at V and 3 bases at J; junction bases unmatched: 3. The CDR3 length is 13 residues. CDR3 DNA sequence: TGCGCCAGCAGGGACAGGGTGGACACTGAAGCTTTCTTT. This gives the protein CASRDRVDTEAFF.

This chain uses TRBV27 with TRBJ2-2; D may be TRBD1 or TRBD2 (5 bases each). Germline values: CDR1 MNHEY, CDR2 SMNVEV (reference sequence). The V and J ends lost 5 bases and 0 bases respectively, with 13 bases between them. CDR3 length equals 16 residues. CDR3 nucleotides: TGTGCCAGCAGTGCCAGCCGGGGCCCGAACACCGGGGAGCTGTTTTTT. Encoded protein: CASSASRGPNTGELFF.

The genes are TRBV10-2 and TRBJ2-6; 7 bases map to TRBD1. With 5 bases clipped from V and 0 bases from J, the junction kept 4 bases outside the gene matches. The germline gives CDR1 WSHSY, CDR2 SAAADI. The CDR3 is 16 residues long. The CDR3 region has the DNA TGCGCCAGCAGTTATACAGGGGTCTCTGGGGCCAACGTCCTGACTTTC. Translation gives CASSYTGVSGANVLTF.